This T cell receptor beta chain was sequenced during a study of identical twins. Findings and caveats of the study: Without tracking the same donors, conclusions rested on cross-sectional statistical analysis. Clonotypes of the beta chain that were abundant in cord blood carried fewer insertions (memory repertoires showed none). Excess sharing by twins proved weaker in beta out-of-frame sequences.

Via MiXCR, TCRdb re-called the 5' RACE reads, giving one row per CDR3 protein. Of under 300,000 distinct CDR3 sequences detected, roughly 7.1% appear once; the ten largest clones hold approximately 15%. Points on this clonotype: Its antigen remains unknown.

The same specimen was also included in a second study, on T cells expressing NK-cell markers.

The receptor comes from a woman between 18 and 30 years old in good health. The sequenced sample consisted of CD8+ T cells sorted from blood.

The CDR3 protein is CASSLALWDEQYF. DNA for the CDR3: TGTGCCAGCAGCTTAGCGCTTTGGGACGAGCAGTACTTC. The rearrangement uses TRBV7-6 and TRBJ2-7; no clear D. Per the germline V gene, CDR1 is SGHVS and CDR2 is FNYEAQ. The CDR3 has 13 residues. V lost 0 bases and J 5 bases, leaving 8 bases between the germline ends. Complete variable domain (other parts from reference TRBV7-6 and TRBJ2-7): GAGVSQSPRYKVTKRGQDVALRCDPISGHVSLYWYRQALGQGPEFLTYFNYEAQQDKSGLPNDRFSAERPEGSISTLTIQRTEQRDSAMYRCASSLALWDEQYFGPGTRLTVT.